Listed below are T cell receptor beta chains from one sample, sequenced in a study of molecular identifiers for immune sequencing clone quantification. A single record per CDR3 protein comes from TCRdb applying MiXCR to the PCR reads. The data show around 460,000 distinct CDR3 sequences, roughly a fifth seen once. The sample taken for sequencing was naive CD8+ T cells from blood, with Jurkat cell RNA spiked in. The receptors originated from a human donor in good health. Some libraries in this study had Jurkat cell RNA spiked in. The CDR3 runs from the conserved cysteine through the conserved F or W. A D gene is named only where the DNA matches it firmly. Some rows have no size entry. The others give once, few or many, or a class for an expanded clone.

d_gene | j_gene | v_gene | abundance | CDR3aa | CDR3nt
NA | TRBJ2-7 | TRBV6-2/TRBV6-3 | NA | CASSYSASHEQYF | TGTGCCAGCAGTTACAGCGCCTCCCACGAGCAGTACTTC
NA | TRBJ2-7 | TRBV2 | NA | CASSETGMEQYF | TGTGCCAGCAGTGAAACAGGTATGGAGCAGTACTTC
TRBD1 | TRBJ2-6 | TRBV27 | few | CASSFTGAFGANVLTF | TGTGCCAGCAGTTTTACAGGGGCTTTTGGGGCCAACGTCCTGACTTTC
TRBD1 | TRBJ2-7 | TRBV2 | NA | CASSPGTGLNEQYF | TGTGCCAGCAGTCCCGGGACAGGGCTGAACGAGCAGTACTTC
NA | TRBJ1-1 | TRBV3-1 | NA | CASSQDAGLDTEAFF | TGTGCCAGCAGCCAAGATGCGGGATTGGACACTGAAGCTTTCTTT
NA | TRBJ2-4 | TRBV10-3 | few | CAISGTRGSAKNIQYF | TGTGCCATCAGTGGTACTAGAGGGTCGGCCAAAAACATTCAGTACTTC
NA | TRBJ1-2 | TRBV13 | few | CASSYDRDPRIYGYTF | TGTGCCAGCAGCTATGACCGGGACCCAAGGATCTATGGCTACACCTTC
NA | TRBJ2-7 | TRBV7-9 | NA | CASSDGAAYEQYF | TGTGCCAGCAGCGACGGCGCAGCCTACGAGCAGTACTTC
TRBD1 | TRBJ1-2 | TRBV10-2 | NA | CASSPDRTTYGYTF | TGCGCCAGCAGTCCGGACAGGACGACCTATGGCTACACCTTC
NA | TRBJ2-1 | TRBV12-3/TRBV12-4 | few | CASGGKQFF | TGTGCCAGCGGAGGCAAGCAGTTCTTC
TRBD2 | TRBJ2-7 | TRBV4-3 | many | CASSRTTSGIEQYF | TGCGCCAGCAGCCGTACGACTAGCGGGATCGAGCAGTACTTC
NA | TRBJ1-1 | TRBV7-2 | NA | CASSPAGGEGTEAFF | TGTGCCAGCAGCCCCGCGGGGGGAGAAGGCACTGAAGCTTTCTTT
NA | TRBJ2-1 | TRBV7-6 | few | CASSARDGSPSGEQFF | TGTGCCAGCAGCGCCAGGGACGGGAGCCCGAGTGGAGAGCAGTTCTTC
NA | TRBJ1-6 | TRBV19 | few | CASSIEGFNSPLHF | TGTGCCAGTAGTATAGAAGGTTTTAATTCACCCCTCCACTTT
TRBD1 | TRBJ1-1 | TRBV5-1 | many | CASSITGVNTEAFF | TGCGCCAGCAGCATTACAGGGGTGAACACTGAAGCTTTCTTT
NA | TRBJ2-7 | TRBV10-3 | few | CAITMPLGRPSKGYEQYF | TGTGCCATCACCATGCCTTTGGGACGGCCCTCAAAAGGGTACGAGCAGTACTTC
TRBD2 | TRBJ2-7 | TRBV4-3 | many | CASSQGASGTYEQYF | TGCGCCAGCAGCCAAGGGGCTAGCGGTACCTACGAGCAGTACTTC
NA | TRBJ1-2 | TRBV6-2/TRBV6-3 | few | CASTVGANYGYTF | TGTGCCAGCACCGTGGGGGCTAACTATGGCTACACCTTC
TRBD2 | TRBJ2-7 | TRBV18 | NA | CASSPTSGRRYEQYF | TGTGCCAGCTCACCCACTAGCGGGAGAAGGTACGAGCAGTACTTC
TRBD2 | TRBJ2-5 | TRBV7-7 | NA | CASSLTSGGLMFQETQYF | TGTGCCAGCAGCTTAACTAGCGGGGGGTTGATGTTCCAAGAGACCCAGTACTTC
NA | TRBJ1-1 | TRBV29-1 | many | CSVEARGYMNTEAFF | TGCAGCGTTGAAGCCAGGGGCTATATGAACACTGAAGCTTTCTTT
NA | TRBJ2-3 | TRBV19 | NA | CASSPLTPQGADTQYF | TGTGCCAGTAGCCCCCTAACACCCCAGGGTGCAGATACGCAGTATTTT
NA | TRBJ1-4 | TRBV20-1 | many | CSAPDGEKLFF | TGCAGTGCCCCGGACGGGGAAAAACTGTTTTTT
NA | TRBJ1-4 | TRBV7-9 | NA | CASSLVGQRNEKLFF | TGTGCCAGCAGCTTAGTCGGTCAACGGAATGAAAAACTGTTTTTT
NA | TRBJ2-3 | TRBV4-3 | many | CASSPRGADTQYF | TGCGCCAGCAGCCCACGCGGGGCAGATACGCAGTATTTT
NA | TRBJ2-3 | TRBV4-3 | once | CASSQGTPSTDTRYF | TGCGCCAGCAGCCAAGGGACCCCAAGCACAGATACGCGGTATTTT
TRBD1 | TRBJ1-1 | TRBV7-9 | NA | CASSPSTGEGTEAFF | TGTGCCAGCAGCCCATCGACAGGGGAAGGAACTGAAGCTTTCTTT
NA | TRBJ1-5 | TRBV6-5 | many | CASRTTGPNQPQHF | TGTGCCAGCAGAACGACAGGCCCAAATCAGCCCCAGCATTTT
NA | TRBJ2-3 | TRBV6-1 | NA | CASVDTLITDTQYF | TGTGCCAGTGTGGACACCCTGATCACAGATACGCAGTATTTT
NA | TRBJ2-7 | TRBV28 | NA | CASSPWDNTYEQYF | TGTGCCAGCAGTCCGTGGGACAACACCTACGAGCAGTACTTC
NA | TRBJ2-7 | TRBV27 | few | CASSWAFSTTYEQYF | TGTGCCAGCAGTTGGGCGTTTAGTACTACCTACGAGCAGTACTTC
TRBD1 | TRBJ1-3 | TRBV6-5 | NA | CASSYDRGNTIYF | TGTGCCAGCAGTTACGACAGGGGCAACACCATATATTTT
TRBD1 | TRBJ2-3 | TRBV6-5 | many | CASSVPGQGVVTDTQYF | TGTGCCAGCAGTGTACCGGGACAGGGGGTTGTCACAGATACGCAGTATTTT
NA | TRBJ1-1 | TRBV7-8 | NA | CASSEVGGNNTEAFF | TGTGCCAGCAGCGAGGTTGGGGGTAATAACACTGAAGCTTTCTTT
NA | TRBJ1-1 | TRBV5-6 | NA | CASSYGVTEAFF | TGTGCCAGCAGCTACGGAGTCACTGAAGCTTTCTTT
NA | TRBJ1-5 | TRBV4-1 | few | CASSQDRGIYVQPQHF | TGCGCCAGCAGCCAAGATAGAGGCATCTACGTTCAGCCCCAGCATTTT